This TCR beta chain was identified during a study of response to subunit inactivated influenza vaccine. V dropped 5 bases and J dropped 2 bases, with 7 bases sitting between them. This CDR3 has 12 amino acids. The germline CDR1 and CDR2 sequences are ENHRY and SYGVKD. As concerns this clonotype: Its target is unknown.

Study-level findings and limits: With each seasonal influenza vaccination, the authors suggested, few new T cells are recruited.

MiXCR, run by TCRdb on the RT-PCR reads, gives a single entry per CDR3 protein. The data contain roughly 650,000 distinct CDR3 sequences, 14% of them singletons. The chain employs TRBV10-3 and TRBJ2-7; tentatively, D is TRBD2 (5 bases). The clonotype comes from a man aged 50-60 years who received an inactivated influenza vaccine. Sequences were derived from PBMCs from blood, sampled about 14 days before vaccination. The CDR3 protein is CAISSGTYEQYF. The CDR3, as DNA: TGTGCCATCAGTTCCGGGACCTACGAGCAGTACTTC.